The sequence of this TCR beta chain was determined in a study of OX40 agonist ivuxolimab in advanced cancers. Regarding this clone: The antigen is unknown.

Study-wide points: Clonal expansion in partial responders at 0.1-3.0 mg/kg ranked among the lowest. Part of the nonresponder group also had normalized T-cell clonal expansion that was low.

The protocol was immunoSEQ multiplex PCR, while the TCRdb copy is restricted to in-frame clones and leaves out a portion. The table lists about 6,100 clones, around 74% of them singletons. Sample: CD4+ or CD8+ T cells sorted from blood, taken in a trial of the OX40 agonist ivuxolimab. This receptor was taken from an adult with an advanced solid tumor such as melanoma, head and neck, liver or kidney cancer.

As DNA, the CDR3 is TGTGCCAGCAGTGAATGGGCAGGAGGGCCCGGGGAGCTGTTTTTT. Amino acid sequence: CASSEWAGGPGELFF. This chain joins TRBV25-1 and TRBJ2-2, with a weak D call TRBD2 (6 bases). The CDR3 runs 15 residues. With 1 base removed from V and 6 bases from J, the gap between germline ends came to 12 bases. CDR1 is MGHDK and CDR2 is SYGVNS in the germline V gene.